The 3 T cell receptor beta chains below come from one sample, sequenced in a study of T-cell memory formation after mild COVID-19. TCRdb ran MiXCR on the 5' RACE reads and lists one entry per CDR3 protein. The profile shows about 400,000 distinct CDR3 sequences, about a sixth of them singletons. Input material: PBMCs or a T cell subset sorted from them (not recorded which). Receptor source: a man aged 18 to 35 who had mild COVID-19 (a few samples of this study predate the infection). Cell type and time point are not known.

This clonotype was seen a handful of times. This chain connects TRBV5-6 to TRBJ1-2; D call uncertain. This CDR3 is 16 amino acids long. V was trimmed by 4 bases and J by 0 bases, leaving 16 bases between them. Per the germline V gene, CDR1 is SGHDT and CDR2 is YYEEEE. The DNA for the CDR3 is TGTGCCAGCAGCCCCCGACCGGAATACACTAACTATGGCTACACCTTC. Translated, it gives CASSPRPEYTNYGYTF.

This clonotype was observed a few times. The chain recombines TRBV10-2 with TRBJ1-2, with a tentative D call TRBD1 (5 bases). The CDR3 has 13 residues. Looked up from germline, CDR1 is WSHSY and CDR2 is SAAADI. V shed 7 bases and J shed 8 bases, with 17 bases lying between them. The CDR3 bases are TGCGCCAGCACCCCGTGGCAGGAGGGGGGCTACACCTTC. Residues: CASTPWQEGGYTF.

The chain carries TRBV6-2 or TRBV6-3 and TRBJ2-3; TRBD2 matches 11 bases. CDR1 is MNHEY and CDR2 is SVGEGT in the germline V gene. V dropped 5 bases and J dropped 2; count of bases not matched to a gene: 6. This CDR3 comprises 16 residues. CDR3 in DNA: TGTGCCAGCAGTCAGGGGACTAGCGGATACACAGATACGCAGTATTTT. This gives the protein CASSQGTSGYTDTQYF.